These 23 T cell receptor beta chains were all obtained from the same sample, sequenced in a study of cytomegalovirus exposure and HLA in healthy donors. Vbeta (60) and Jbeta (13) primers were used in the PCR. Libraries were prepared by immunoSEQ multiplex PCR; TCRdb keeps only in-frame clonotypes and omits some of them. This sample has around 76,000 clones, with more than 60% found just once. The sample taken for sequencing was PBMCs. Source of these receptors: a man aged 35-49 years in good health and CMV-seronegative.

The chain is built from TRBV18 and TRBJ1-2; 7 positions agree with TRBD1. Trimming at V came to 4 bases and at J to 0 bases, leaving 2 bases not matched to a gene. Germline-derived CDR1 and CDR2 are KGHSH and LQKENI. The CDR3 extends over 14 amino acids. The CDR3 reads CASSRDSANYGYTF. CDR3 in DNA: TGTGCCAGCTCACGGGACAGCGCTAACTATGGCTACACCTTC.

CDR3 sequence (DNA): TGCGCCAGCAGCACTCAAGAGGGAGCGGGATACGAGCAGTACTTC. Amino acids: CASSTQEGAGYEQYF. The V call is TRBV5-1, the J call TRBJ2-7; 7 bases align to TRBD2. Germline trimming cut 4 bases from V and 4 bases from J; bases unmatched to any gene: 11. Germline loops: CDR1 SGHRS, CDR2 YFSETQ. There are 15 residues in the CDR3.

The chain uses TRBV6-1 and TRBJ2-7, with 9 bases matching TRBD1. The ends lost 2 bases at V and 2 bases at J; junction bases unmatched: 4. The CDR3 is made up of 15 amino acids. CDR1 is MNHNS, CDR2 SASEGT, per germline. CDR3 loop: CASSERGTGTYEQYF. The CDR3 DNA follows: TGTGCCAGCAGTGAACGGGGGACAGGGACCTACGAGCAGTACTTC.

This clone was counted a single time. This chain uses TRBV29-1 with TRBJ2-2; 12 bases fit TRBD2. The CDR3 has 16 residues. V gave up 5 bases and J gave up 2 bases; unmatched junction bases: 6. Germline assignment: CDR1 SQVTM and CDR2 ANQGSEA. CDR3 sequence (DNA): TGCAGCGTTTGGACTAGCGGGACAATCAACACCGGGGAGCTGTTTTTT. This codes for CSVWTSGTINTGELFF.

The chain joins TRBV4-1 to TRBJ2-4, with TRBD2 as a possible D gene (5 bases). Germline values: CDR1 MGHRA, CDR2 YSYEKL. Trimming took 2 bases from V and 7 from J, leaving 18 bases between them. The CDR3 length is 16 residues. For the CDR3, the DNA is TGCGCCAGCAGCCAACCCTTAGGGCCCGGAGGCAACATTCAGTACTTC. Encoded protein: CASSQPLGPGGNIQYF.

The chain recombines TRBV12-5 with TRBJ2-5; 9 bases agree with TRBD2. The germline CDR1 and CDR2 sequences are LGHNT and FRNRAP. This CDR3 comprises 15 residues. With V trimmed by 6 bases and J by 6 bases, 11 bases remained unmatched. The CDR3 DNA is TGTGCTAGTGGCCCCTTCGGGCGGGAGGGCAAGACCCAGTACTTC. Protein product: CASGPFGREGKTQYF.

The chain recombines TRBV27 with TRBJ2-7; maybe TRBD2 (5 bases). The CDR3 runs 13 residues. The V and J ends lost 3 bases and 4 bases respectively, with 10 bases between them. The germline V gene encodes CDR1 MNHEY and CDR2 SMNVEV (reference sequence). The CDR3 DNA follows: TGTGCCAGCAGTTTGAGGGAAGGGTACGAGCAGTACTTC. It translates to CASSLREGYEQYF.

CDR3 nucleotide sequence: TGCAGCGTCGCGGAGGGATCTCGGCAGTACTTC. Translation gives CSVAEGSRQYF. The V gene is TRBV29-1, the J gene TRBJ2-7, with TRBD2 as a possible D gene (6 bases). The CDR3 has 11 amino acids. CDR1 is SQVTM, CDR2 ANQGSEA, per germline. V lost 6 bases and J 9 bases, leaving 15 bases between the germline ends.

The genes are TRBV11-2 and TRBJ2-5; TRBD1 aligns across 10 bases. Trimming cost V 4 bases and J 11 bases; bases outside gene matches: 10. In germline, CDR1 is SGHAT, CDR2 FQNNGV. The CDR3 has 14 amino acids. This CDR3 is CASSSGTGEREQYF. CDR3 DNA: TGTGCCAGCAGCTCTGGGACAGGGGAAAGAGAGCAGTACTTC.

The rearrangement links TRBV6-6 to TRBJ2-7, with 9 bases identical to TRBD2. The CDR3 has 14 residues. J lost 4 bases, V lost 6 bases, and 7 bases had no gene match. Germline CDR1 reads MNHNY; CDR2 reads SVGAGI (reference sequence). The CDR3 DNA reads TGTGCCAGCAGGGCCGGGACTAGCTCTTACGAGCAGTACTTC. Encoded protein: CASRAGTSSYEQYF.

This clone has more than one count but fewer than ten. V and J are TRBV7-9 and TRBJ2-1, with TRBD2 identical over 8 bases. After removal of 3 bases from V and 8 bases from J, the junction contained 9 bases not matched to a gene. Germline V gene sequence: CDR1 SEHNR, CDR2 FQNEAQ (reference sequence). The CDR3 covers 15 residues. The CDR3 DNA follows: TGTGCCAGCAGCTTTCTAAGCGGGAGTTCTGATGAGCAGTTCTTC. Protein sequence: CASSFLSGSSDEQFF.

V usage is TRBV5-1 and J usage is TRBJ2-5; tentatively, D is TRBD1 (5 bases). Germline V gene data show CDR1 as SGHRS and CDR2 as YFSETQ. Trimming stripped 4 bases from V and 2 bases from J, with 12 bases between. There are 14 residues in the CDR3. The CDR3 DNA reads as TGCGCCAGCAGCCTGCAGGACATTCAAGAGACCCAGTACTTC. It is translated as CASSLQDIQETQYF.

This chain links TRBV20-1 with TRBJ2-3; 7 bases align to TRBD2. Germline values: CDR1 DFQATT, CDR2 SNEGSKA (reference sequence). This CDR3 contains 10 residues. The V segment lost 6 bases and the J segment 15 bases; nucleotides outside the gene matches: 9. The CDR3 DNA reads TGCAGTGCCGAGCGGGGCCCGCTCTATTTT. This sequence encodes CSAERGPLYF.

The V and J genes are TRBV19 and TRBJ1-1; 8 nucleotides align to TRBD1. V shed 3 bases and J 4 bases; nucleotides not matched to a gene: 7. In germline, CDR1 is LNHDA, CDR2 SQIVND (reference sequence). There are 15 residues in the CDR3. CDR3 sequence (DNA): TGTGCCAGTAGTATGGAGACAGGGGTGAGCACTGAAGCTTTCTTT. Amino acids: CASSMETGVSTEAFF.

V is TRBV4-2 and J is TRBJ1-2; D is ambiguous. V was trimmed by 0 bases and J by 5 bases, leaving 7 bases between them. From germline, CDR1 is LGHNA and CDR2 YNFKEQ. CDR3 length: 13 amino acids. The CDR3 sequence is CASSQDGGYGYTF. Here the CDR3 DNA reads TGTGCCAGCAGCCAAGATGGCGGGTATGGCTACACCTTC.

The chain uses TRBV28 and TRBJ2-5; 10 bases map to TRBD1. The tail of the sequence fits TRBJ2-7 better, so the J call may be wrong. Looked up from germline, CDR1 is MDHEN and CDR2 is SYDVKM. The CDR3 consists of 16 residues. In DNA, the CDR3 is TGTGCCAGCAGGTCCCCCGGGACAGGGGTTTCCTACGAGCAGTACTTC. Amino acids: CASRSPGTGVSYEQYF.

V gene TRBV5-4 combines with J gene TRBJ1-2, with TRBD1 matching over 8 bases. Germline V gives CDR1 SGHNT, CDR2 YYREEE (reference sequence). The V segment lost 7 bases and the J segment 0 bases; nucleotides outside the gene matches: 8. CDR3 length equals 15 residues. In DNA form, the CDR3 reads TGTGCCAGCGTACCGGGACAGGCAACTAACTATGGCTACACCTTC. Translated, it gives CASVPGQATNYGYTF.

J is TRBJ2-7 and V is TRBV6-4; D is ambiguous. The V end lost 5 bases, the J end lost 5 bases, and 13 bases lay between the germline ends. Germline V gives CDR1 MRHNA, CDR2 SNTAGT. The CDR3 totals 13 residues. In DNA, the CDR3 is TGTGCCAGCAGTCGGCTACTCGGAGACGAGCAGTACTTC. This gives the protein CASSRLLGDEQYF.

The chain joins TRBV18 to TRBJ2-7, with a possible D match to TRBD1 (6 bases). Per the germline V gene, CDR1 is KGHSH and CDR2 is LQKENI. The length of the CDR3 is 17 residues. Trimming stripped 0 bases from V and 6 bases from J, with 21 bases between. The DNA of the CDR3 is TGTGCCAGCTCACCACCGGGACAACGAGGGACAACTGGCGAGCAGTACTTC. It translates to CASSPPGQRGTTGEQYF.

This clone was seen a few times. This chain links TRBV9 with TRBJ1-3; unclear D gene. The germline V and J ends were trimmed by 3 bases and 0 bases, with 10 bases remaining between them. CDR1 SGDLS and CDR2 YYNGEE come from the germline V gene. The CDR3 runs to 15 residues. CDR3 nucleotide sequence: TGTGCCAGCAGCGACAGTCATTACTCTGGAAACACCATATATTTT. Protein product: CASSDSHYSGNTIYF.

CDR3 in amino acids: CASSERRDGDTIYF. CDR3 in DNA: TGTGCCAGCAGTGAAAGGCGGGATGGGGACACCATATATTTT. The rearrangement joins TRBV6-1 to TRBJ1-3; D is undetermined. From germline, CDR1 is MNHNS and CDR2 SASEGT. The CDR3 has 14 residues. Trimming left V 2 bases short and J 8 bases short, with 13 bases between.

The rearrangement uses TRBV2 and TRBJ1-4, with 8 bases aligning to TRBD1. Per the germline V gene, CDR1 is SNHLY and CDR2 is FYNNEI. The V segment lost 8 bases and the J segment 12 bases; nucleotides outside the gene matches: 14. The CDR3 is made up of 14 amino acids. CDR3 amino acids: CASDAGQGAWELFF. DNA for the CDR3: TGTGCCAGCGATGCTGGGCAGGGGGCTTGGGAACTGTTTTTT.

The CDR3 DNA sequence: TGTGCCAGCTCACCGGGACAGGGGATCGATGAGCAGTTCTTC. The encoded protein is CASSPGQGIDEQFF. The gene calls are TRBV18 and TRBJ2-1, with TRBD1 matching over 10 bases. The CDR3 has 14 residues. V was clipped by 3 bases and J by 8 bases; unmatched bases: 4. The germline gives CDR1 KGHSH, CDR2 LQKENI.